Below, one T cell receptor (beta chain) is given with its context. Its antigen is not yet known. Per-nucleotide qualities are absent, and no much larger clonotype sits a single base away. This entry is derived from a study of radiotherapy plus CTLA-4 blockade in lung cancer (dated by TCRdb to the late 2010s). About the full investigation: Objective responses were observed in 18% of enrolled patients, and disease control was achieved in 31%. The investigation overall reported the following: TCR clones derived from tumors expanded in peripheral blood after treatment with radiotherapy and ipilimumab. The strongest predictors of response, as reported, were early dynamic changes in blood T cell clones along with a rise in serum interferon-beta after radiation.

Library method: the immunoSEQ multiplex PCR assay. The immuneACCESS repertoire file appears here via TCRdb, limited to in-frame rearrangements. These files lack a portion of the clones; in checked studies, under half of the deficit traces to unresolved V genes, and the cause of the others is not known. This sample holds over 85,000 clones; almost 90% were observed only once. The ten top clones hold roughly 4.9% of the sample. Focal radiation therapy combined with CTLA-4 blockade (ipilimumab) was tested in patients with chemo-refractory metastatic non-small-cell lung cancer. V is pared back by 4 bases and J by 0 bases, with 13 bases lying between the germline termini. The CDR3 holds 17 amino acids from the cysteine to the phenylalanine. CDR3 DNA only is kept here, 51 bases in frame from base 1. Based on the germline V gene (reference sequence), the CDR1 and CDR2 sequences are LNHNV and YYDKDF.

Sequencing was performed on peripheral blood, taken from a patient treated with radiotherapy plus ipilimumab. The V and J genes are TRBV15 and TRBJ2-6; TRBD1 might be the D gene, on 5 matching bases. The clonotype comes from a human donor with non-small cell lung cancer that progressed on radiotherapy plus ipilimumab. Here is the DNA: TGTGCCACCAGCAACATCGTAGGGGTCTCTGGGGCCAACGTCCTGACTTTC. Its coded protein is CATSNIVGVSGANVLTF.